The clone carrying this T cell receptor (beta chain) appeared once. CDR1 is MGHDK and CDR2 is SYGVNS in the germline V gene. The CDR3 is made up of 14 amino acids. After removal of 6 bases from V and 9 bases from J, the junction contained 8 bases not matched to a gene. Extracted RNA was reverse transcribed, and the resulting cDNA served as sequencing template. Assay used: immunoSEQ multiplex PCR; TCRdb lists only in-frame clones, some missing. The sample holds some 210,000 clones, approximately 67% seen once. This entry comes from a study of CD8+ T cells in alopecia areata. This sample's treatment: oral pan-JAK inhibitor, 5-10 mg twice daily.

The chain joins TRBV25-1 to TRBJ2-1; 10 bases align to TRBD2. The sequence came from a human donor with alopecia areata. The source was CD4+ T cells sorted from blood, collected at approximately week 42, from a patient treated with tofacitinib. The CDR3 DNA reads as TGTGCCAGCAGGGGCCATAGCGGGGGGCGTGAGCAGTTCTTC. Residues: CASRGHSGGREQFF.